These T cell receptor beta chains were read from a single sample in a study of cytomegalovirus exposure and HLA in healthy donors. Using immunoSEQ multiplex PCR, the repertoire was profiled, and TCRdb retains in-frame clones only, with some absent. The sample holds about 110,000 clones, 73% seen once. The sequencing input was PBMCs. These receptors were taken from a man aged 40-50 years in good health and CMV-seronegative. Both conserved end residues are part of each CDR3. Each record gives: CDR3 length, clone size, D gene, J gene, V gene, CDR3 protein, CDR3 DNA. A D gene is named only where the DNA matches it firmly. The listing skips clone size in some rows; elsewhere it reads once, few, many or a size class.

14 . TRBD1 TRBJ2-5 TRBV6-5 CASSWDRGQETQYF TGTGCCAGCAGTTGGGACAGGGGACAAGAGACCCAGTACTTC
15 . TRBD1 TRBJ2-7 TRBV5-6 CASSSMDRATYEQYF TGTGCCAGCAGCTCCATGGACAGGGCCACCTACGAGCAGTACTTC
16 . TRBD2 TRBJ2-2 TRBV6-1 CASSEVRGGVTGELFF TGTGCCAGCAGTGAGGTGCGGGGGGGCGTCACCGGGGAGCTGTTTTTT
14 . TRBD1 TRBJ1-2 TRBV27 CASSFRQGARGYTF TGTGCCAGCAGTTTCCGACAGGGGGCGCGAGGCTACACCTTC
14 few . TRBJ2-7 TRBV15 CATSRLPGTYEQYF TGTGCCACCAGCAGATTGCCAGGGACCTACGAGCAGTACTTC
13 . . TRBJ2-2 TRBV5-1 CASSPREAGELFF TGCGCCAGCAGCCCGAGGGAGGCCGGGGAGCTGTTTTTT
14 few TRBD1 TRBJ1-2 TRBV2 CASRGWDRGGGYTF TGTGCCAGCAGGGGGTGGGACAGGGGCGGTGGCTACACCTTC
12 . . TRBJ2-7 TRBV19 CASSRNSYEQYF TGTGCCAGTTCCAGGAATTCCTACGAGCAGTACTTC
15 . TRBD2 TRBJ2-5 TRBV6-5 CASSRTGGNQETQYF TGTGCCAGCAGTAGGACGGGGGGGAATCAAGAGACCCAGTACTTC
14 . TRBD2 TRBJ2-7 TRBV4-1 CASSELAGSYEQYF TGCGCCAGCAGCGAACTAGCGGGAAGCTACGAGCAGTACTTC
12 . . TRBJ1-1 TRBV7-2 CASRDSNTEAFF TGTGCCAGCAGGGACTCGAACACTGAAGCTTTCTTT
16 . TRBD2 TRBJ2-1 TRBV7-6 CASSLIQRGTYNEQFF TGTGCCAGCAGCTTAATCCAGCGGGGGACCTACAATGAGCAGTTCTTC
12 . . TRBJ1-1 TRBV10-3 CAIEGSDTEAFF TGTGCCATCGAGGGTTCGGACACTGAAGCTTTCTTT
12 few . TRBJ2-1 TRBV5-4 CASSFPSRPQFF TGTGCCAGCAGTTTTCCTAGCCGACCGCAGTTCTTC
12 . . TRBJ1-1 TRBV7-2 CASSSRRGYAFF TGTGCCAGCAGCTCTCGTCGGGGGTATGCTTTCTTT
14 . . TRBJ1-4 TRBV4-3 CASSQGTTNEKLFF TGCGCCAGTAGCCAGGGCACAACTAATGAAAAACTGTTTTTT
15 few . TRBJ1-6 TRBV7-9 CASSLIDRPNSPLHF TGTGCCAGCAGCTTAATAGACAGACCTAATTCACCCCTCCACTTT
15 . TRBD2 TRBJ2-7 TRBV5-1 CASSPIAGSSYEQYF TGCGCCAGCAGCCCTATAGCGGGCAGCTCCTACGAGCAGTACTTC
16 . TRBD2 TRBJ2-7 TRBV19 CATAEAGGFTSYEQYF TGTGCCACGGCCGAGGCGGGGGGCTTCACTTCCTACGAGCAGTACTTC
17 once TRBD1 TRBJ1-5 TRBV5-3 CARSFDRVRISNQPQHF TGTGCCAGAAGCTTCGACAGGGTGAGGATTAGCAATCAGCCCCAGCATTTT
14 few . TRBJ1-6 TRBV7-2 CASSLLPGLSPLHF TGTGCCAGCAGCTTGCTTCCGGGACTGTCACCCCTCCACTTT
15 . TRBD2 TRBJ2-3 TRBV7-3 CASSLGGSGADTQYF TGTGCCAGCAGCTTAGGGGGAAGCGGGGCAGATACGCAGTATTTT
15 few TRBD2 TRBJ2-3 TRBV5-1 CASSVWTSGADTQYF TGCGCCAGCAGCGTCTGGACTAGCGGGGCAGATACGCAGTATTTT
15 . . TRBJ2-7 TRBV6-6 CASSYSVNRAPEQYF TGTGCCAGCAGTTACTCTGTAAACAGGGCTCCCGAGCAGTACTTC
15 . TRBD2 TRBJ2-7 TRBV5-1 CASSLTSGGNYEQYF TGCGCCAGCAGCTTGACTAGCGGGGGGAACTACGAGCAGTACTTC
14 . . TRBJ2-2 TRBV10-3 CASKDISNTGELFF TGTGCCAGCAAGGACATCTCCAACACCGGGGAGCTGTTTTTT
13 few . TRBJ1-1 TRBV27 CASSLVRQSEAFF TGTGCCAGCAGTTTAGTTAGACAGTCTGAAGCTTTCTTT
16 few TRBD2 TRBJ2-5 TRBV10-3 CAISESTSGDRETQYF TGTGCCATCAGTGAGTCGACTAGCGGGGACCGCGAGACCCAGTACTTC
15 few TRBD1 TRBJ2-7 TRBV27 CASSLRQGSSYEQYF TGTGCCAGCAGTTTAAGACAGGGGAGCTCCTACGAGCAGTACTTC
15 . TRBD2 TRBJ2-7 TRBV7-2 CASSFGTSVAYEQYF TGTGCCAGCAGCTTTGGGACTAGCGTAGCCTACGAGCAGTACTTC
18 . . TRBJ2-6 TRBV15 CATSLAGPAVAGANVLTF TGTGCCACCAGTCTTGCGGGGCCCGCAGTGGCTGGGGCCAACGTCCTGACTTTC
13 . . TRBJ1-5 TRBV7-9 CASGQDSNQPQHF TGTGCCAGCGGGCAGGATAGCAATCAGCCCCAGCATTTT
12 . . TRBJ2-1 TRBV5-1 CASKAAGNEQFF TGCGCCAGCAAGGCCGCGGGGAATGAGCAGTTCTTC
15 . . TRBJ2-7 TRBV5-1 CASSFSRDGIYEQYF TGCGCCAGCAGCTTCTCCAGGGATGGGATCTACGAGCAGTACTTC
15 . TRBD1 TRBJ1-2 TRBV5-6 CASSLVTTGEYGYTF TGTGCCAGCAGCTTGGTTACGACAGGGGAGTATGGCTACACCTTC
14 . TRBD1 TRBJ1-6 TRBV5-1 CASSLGQGDDPLHF TGCGCCAGCAGCCTGGGACAGGGAGACGACCCCCTCCACTTT
12 . . TRBJ1-2 TRBV7-9 CASSLVVNGYTF TGTGCCAGCAGCTTAGTAGTGAATGGCTACACCTTC
18 . TRBD1 TRBJ1-1 TRBV14 CASSPRQGGILGNTEAFF TGTGCCAGCAGCCCACGACAGGGGGGGATATTGGGGAACACTGAAGCTTTCTTT
13 . . TRBJ1-2 TRBV7-3 CASSLEGGYGYTF TGTGCCAGCAGCCTTGAAGGGGGCTATGGCTACACCTTC
15 once . TRBJ1-6 TRBV7-2 CASSEESRGGSPLHF TGTGCCAGCAGCGAGGAGTCGAGGGGGGGATCACCCCTCCACTTT
14 . TRBD2 TRBJ2-1 TRBV6-5 CAVGRSGGDNEQFF TGTGCGGTGGGACGGAGCGGGGGGGACAATGAGCAGTTCTTC
14 . . TRBJ1-4 TRBV15 CATSRGGELEKLFF TGTGCCACCAGCAGAGGGGGCGAACTAGAAAAACTGTTTTTT
15 . . TRBJ2-1 TRBV18 CASSPQLRVDNEQFF TGTGCCAGCTCACCACAGTTGCGGGTCGACAATGAGCAGTTCTTC
18 . TRBD2 TRBJ2-1 TRBV25-1 CASSERGVGGGYYNEQFF TGTGCCAGCAGTGAGCGGGGGGTCGGGGGGGGGTACTACAATGAGCAGTTCTTC
15 . . TRBJ2-7 TRBV7-8 CASSLAETVPYEQYF TGTGCCAGCAGCTTAGCCGAGACAGTTCCCTACGAGCAGTACTTC
16 . . TRBJ1-2 TRBV4-2 CASSQEGGRFAGGYPF TGTGCCAGCAGCCAAGAGGGGGGGAGGTTTGCGGGTGGCTACCCCTTC
16 . TRBD2 TRBJ2-5 TRBV5-1 CASSLGRATVLETQYF TGCGCCAGCAGCCTAGGGAGGGCGACAGTTTTAGAGACCCAGTACTTC
15 . . TRBJ1-3 TRBV9 CASSHTERGGNTIYF TGTGCCAGCAGCCATACTGAAAGAGGTGGAAACACCATATATTTT
14 . . TRBJ1-1 TRBV5-1 CASSPATGNTEAFF TGCGCCAGCTCCCCGGCTACGGGGAACACTGAAGCTTTCTTT
16 . TRBD2 TRBJ2-2 TRBV6-6 CASSPLAGGRTGELFF TGTGCCAGCAGCCCACTAGCGGGGGGCCGCACCGGGGAGCTGTTTTTT
18 . . TRBJ2-7 TRBV28 CASSSLIQDRGLYYEQYF TGTGCCAGCAGTTCCTTGATCCAAGACCGGGGACTTTACTACGAGCAGTACTTC
15 few TRBD1 TRBJ1-4 TRBV5-1 CASSLGQGWDEKLFF TGCGCCAGCAGCTTAGGACAGGGCTGGGATGAAAAACTGTTTTTT